This TCR beta chain was identified during a study of neoadjuvant anti-PD-1 for oral cavity cancer. The study, taken as a whole, reports: After neoadjuvant nivolumab, PBMC T cell clonality was significantly higher in non-responders than responders.

The length of the CDR3 is 15 residues. After removal of 6 bases from V and 2 bases from J, the junction contained 7 bases not matched to a gene. The germline V gene encodes CDR1 MDHEN and CDR2 SYDVKM. This clone turned up a few times. Its antigen is still unknown. Profiled with immunoSEQ multiplex PCR; TCRdb holds only in-frame clones, not every one. This table has more than 15,000 clones, about three fifths appearing once. Analysis of PBMCs was direct, with no culture step. The source of this sequence is a person aged 35 to 85 with oral cavity squamous cell carcinoma. Sequencing was performed on PBMCs, taken before nivolumab (anti-PD-1) treatment. This sequence joins TRBV28 and TRBJ1-5, with TRBD1 matching over 7 bases. The DNA for the CDR3 is TGTGCCAGCAGCATTACAGGGGTGGGCAATCAGCCCCAGCATTTT. This translates into CASSITGVGNQPQHF.